The following is a TCR beta chain sequence with its context. This sample is drawn from a study of shared clonotypes between healthy human individuals. Method: immunoSEQ multiplex PCR; TCRdb's copy keeps in-frame clones and lacks some. This sample has millions of clones, with about 95% found just once. CDR1 and CDR2 (germline): SEHNR, FQNEAQ (reference sequence). Between the trimmed V and J ends, which lost 5 bases and 3 bases, there was a span of 14 bases. The CDR3 runs 14 residues. Naivety among CD8 cells was defined by CD45RO negativity and positive CCR7 selection, thereby excluding terminally differentiated effector memory CD45RA+ cells.

The J gene is TRBJ2-7, the V gene TRBV7-9, with D perhaps matching TRBD2 (5 bases). Material: naive CD8+ T cells sorted from blood. The clonotype originates from a young man in good health. The DNA for the CDR3 is TGTGCCAGCAGCCCCCCCCGGGGAAGCTACGAGCAGTACTTC. Amino acid sequence: CASSPPRGSYEQYF.